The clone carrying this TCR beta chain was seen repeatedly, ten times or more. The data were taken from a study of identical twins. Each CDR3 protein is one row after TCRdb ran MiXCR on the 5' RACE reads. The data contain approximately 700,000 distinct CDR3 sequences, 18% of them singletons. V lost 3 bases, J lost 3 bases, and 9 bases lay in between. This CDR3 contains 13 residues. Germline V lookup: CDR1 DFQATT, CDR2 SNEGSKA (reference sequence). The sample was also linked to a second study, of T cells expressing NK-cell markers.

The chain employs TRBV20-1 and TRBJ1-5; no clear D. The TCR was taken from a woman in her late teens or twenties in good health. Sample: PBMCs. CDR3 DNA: TGCAGTGCTAGCGGCGACACCAATCAGCCCCAGCATTTT. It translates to CSASGDTNQPQHF.